The TCR beta chain under discussion was sequenced for a study of human T cells and chemical hapten exposure. Findings and caveats of the study: Against controls, expanded TCRs gave rise to significantly more large CDR3 similarity clusters. Patch test score was positively correlated with the counts of PT1 expanded TCRs.

Stated time point: patch test 1, 2 weeks after DPC sensitization. Treatment here: therapeutic diphenylcyclopropenone sensitization with weekly scalp DPC. The authors' total RNA extraction used unfractionated whole blood. MiXCR was run by TCRdb on the RACE reads, yielding one entry per CDR3 protein. The repertoire has 95,000 to 130,000 distinct CDR3 sequences, roughly 12% of them found once; the top ten carry around 1.5%. In regard to this clonotype: Its antigen is undetermined.

The CDR3 spans 11 residues. Per the germline V gene, CDR1 is MNHNS and CDR2 is SASEGT. The V gene lost 1 base and the J gene lost 11 bases, with 6 bases spanning the gap. The chain is built from TRBV6-1 and TRBJ1-5; D ambiguous. This specimen was whole blood, taken in connection with sensitization to the hapten diphenylcyclopropenone (DPC). The clonotype comes from a woman aged 50 to 65 with alopecia areata. Some clones in this sample may be carry-over from other donors' samples. The CDR3 DNA follows: TGTGCCAGCAGTGAAGGAAGGGCCCAGCATTTT. Amino acids: CASSEGRAQHF.